This T cell receptor (beta chain) emerged from a study of cytomegalovirus exposure and HLA in healthy donors. Findings of the study overall: Association of a missense DCLRE1C variant with TCR beta V- and J-gene trimming was reported in a later analysis. Later analysis reportedly placed an Asian-associated ancestry cluster below the approximately 700-donor mean in N-insertions. Association of 16,951 TCR beta sequences with HLA alleles was found at 0.05 false discovery rate in a later analysis. The study assumed roughly uniform donor sequencing depth for presence/absence analyses.

The PCR ran on 60 Vbeta and 13 Jbeta primers. Only in-frame clones appear in the TCRdb table, and some are missing; sequencing was by immunoSEQ multiplex PCR. Of 100,000 to 150,000 clones in the sample, 77% were seen once. Points on this clone: Its antigen is undetermined.

The ends were cut back, 7 bases at V and 6 bases at J, with 22 bases in the middle. The CDR3 loop spans 16 amino acids. Germline assignment: CDR1 SNHLY and CDR2 FYNNEI. The V call is TRBV2, the J call TRBJ1-5; the D gene is possibly TRBD1 (5 bases). The sequence came from a man in his fifties or sixties in good health and CMV-seropositive. Sequencing was performed on PBMCs. Written as DNA, the CDR3 is TGTGCCAGCACCAATCCCACTCCCCGGGGGAGTCAGCCCCAGCATTTT. It is translated as CASTNPTPRGSQPQHF.